The 31 T cell receptor beta chains in this list originate from one sample, sequenced in a study. TCRdb called the 5' RACE reads again in MiXCR, with one record for every CDR3 protein. Of 25,000 to 40,000 distinct CDR3 sequences in the sample, around 22% were seen once. The sample consisted of memory CD4+ T cells sorted from blood. Sample subset: memory CD4+ T cells, CD4+CD45RO+CD25-. Every receptor here comes from a female donor with breast cancer.

This clonotype came up many times. The rearrangement links TRBV12-3 or TRBV12-4 to TRBJ1-1; D unclear. V was shortened by 6 bases and J by 5 bases, with 16 bases between the two germline ends. This CDR3 is 14 amino acids long. The CDR3 region is CASSPGRPTTEAFF. The CDR3 coding sequence is TGTGCCAGCAGCCCCGGCAGGCCCACGACTGAAGCTTTCTTT.

This clonotype was counted between two and nine times. CDR3 sequence: CSARAVGTLTYEQYF. Written as DNA, the CDR3 is TGCAGTGCTAGAGCTGTGGGCACCTTGACCTACGAGCAGTACTTC. The J gene is TRBJ2-7, the V gene TRBV20-1; D not resolved. Germline CDR1 reads DFQATT; CDR2 reads SNEGSKA (reference sequence). This CDR3 contains 15 residues. Between the trimmed V and J ends, which lost 1 base and 2 bases, there was a span of 15 bases.

In its sample, this clonotype was seen many times. The J gene is TRBJ2-7, the V gene TRBV27; TRBD1 is a possible D gene (7 bases). The length of the CDR3 is 14 residues. V was clipped by 5 bases and J by 7 bases, with 18 bases between them. The germline V gene encodes CDR1 MNHEY and CDR2 SMNVEV (reference sequence). DNA for the CDR3: TGTGCCAGCAGTCCGGGACAGCTAGCGATTGAGCAGTACTTC. Translating gives CASSPGQLAIEQYF.

The table lists this clonotype with a few counts. The chain carries TRBV29-1 and TRBJ2-7, with 9 bases matching TRBD1. J was trimmed by 5 bases and V by 7 bases; bases with no gene match: 3. The CDR3 totals 11 residues. From germline, CDR1 is SQVTM and CDR2 ANQGSEA. The CDR3 DNA is TGCAGCGGAAGGACAGGGGACGAGCAGTACTTC. The encoded protein is CSGRTGDEQYF.

This clonotype was observed a handful of times. V usage is TRBV29-1 and J usage is TRBJ2-1, with D possibly being TRBD2 (5 bases). The CDR3 extends over 13 amino acids. Germline loops: CDR1 SQVTM, CDR2 ANQGSEA. The V end was cut by 3 bases, the J end by 6 bases, with 12 bases between. CDR3 sequence reads: CSVDGLAGNEQFF. In DNA form, the CDR3 reads TGCAGCGTTGATGGCCTGGCGGGCAATGAGCAGTTCTTC.

This clonotype was detected only a few times. The gene calls are TRBV5-1 and TRBJ2-1, with D tentatively TRBD1 (5 bases). Trimming removed 2 bases from V and 0 bases from J, with 12 bases in between. The CDR3 totals 16 residues. CDR1 and CDR2 from the germline V gene are SGHRS and YFSETQ. CDR3 bases: TGCGCCAGCAGCTTTCAGGGTCCGAGCTCCTACAATGAGCAGTTCTTC. It encodes CASSFQGPSSYNEQFF.

This clonotype was counted between two and nine times. The J gene is TRBJ2-2, the V gene TRBV27; TRBD2 aligns across 11 bases. The CDR3 loop spans 16 amino acids. Looked up from germline, CDR1 is MNHEY and CDR2 is SMNVEV (reference sequence). The ends lost 11 bases at V and 0 bases at J; junction bases unmatched: 8. CDR3 residues: CASGLAGVTNTGELFF. The DNA for the CDR3 is TGTGCCTCCGGACTAGCGGGCGTAACGAACACCGGGGAGCTGTTTTTT.

This clonotype was detected many times. The chain carries TRBV27 and TRBJ2-7, with D perhaps assigned TRBD1 or TRBD2 (5 bases each). V was shortened by 5 bases and J by 6 bases, with 20 bases between the two germline ends. Germline V CDR1 and CDR2: MNHEY, SMNVEV (reference sequence). This CDR3 has 15 amino acids. The CDR3: CASSPPGTPLGEQYF. The DNA of the CDR3 is TGTGCCAGCAGTCCTCCCGGGACCCCGCTGGGCGAGCAGTACTTC.

V usage is TRBV9 and J usage is TRBJ2-7; 8 bases match TRBD2. Looked up from germline, CDR1 is SGDLS and CDR2 is YYNGEE. The junction had 8 bases not matched to a gene; V was cut back by 4 bases and J by 2 bases. The CDR3 is 15 residues long. The CDR3 sequence: CASSPSAGGAYEQYF. The CDR3 DNA sequence: TGTGCCAGCAGCCCCTCCGCCGGGGGGGCCTACGAGCAGTACTTC.

Ten or more counts support this clonotype. The chain carries TRBV7-3 and TRBJ2-3, with D possibly being TRBD1 (6 bases). CDR1 is SGHTA and CDR2 is FQGTGA in the germline V gene. Trimming cost V 5 bases and J 5 bases, with 14 bases left between them. CDR3 length equals 14 residues. The CDR3 loop is CASSPLGGIDTQYF. The CDR3 DNA reads as TGTGCCAGCAGCCCCCTAGGGGGTATAGATACGCAGTATTTT.

This clonotype was picked up many times. The chain carries TRBV6-2 or TRBV6-3 and TRBJ2-7; the match to TRBD2 covers 7 bases. CDR1 MNHEY and CDR2 SVGEGT come from the germline V gene. V lost 7 bases to trimming and J lost 1 base; unmatched junction nucleotides: 10. The CDR3 has 15 amino acids. CDR3 loop: CASTLGAGVSYEQYF. The CDR3 coding sequence is TGTGCCAGCACCCTTGGGGCGGGAGTTTCCTACGAGCAGTACTTC.

This chain joins TRBV12-3 or TRBV12-4 and TRBJ2-7; perhaps TRBD2 as D (5 bases). The CDR3 has 15 residues. V was cut by 5 bases and J by 4 bases, with 18 bases left in between. The CDR3 reads CASSQWSRESYEQYF. The CDR3 DNA reads TGTGCCAGCAGTCAATGGAGTAGGGAGAGTTACGAGCAGTACTTC.

The chain uses TRBV4-1 and TRBJ2-5; D unresolved. V was shortened by 2 bases and J by 5 bases, with 12 bases between the two germline ends. From germline, CDR1 is MGHRA and CDR2 YSYEKL. The CDR3 has 14 residues. The CDR3 region has the DNA TGCGCCAGCAGCCAACAGGCAGTTGGGGAGACCCAGTACTTC. Its protein is CASSQQAVGETQYF.

This clonotype was recorded many times. J is TRBJ2-1 and V is TRBV27; 10 nucleotides agree with TRBD2. Germline trimming cut 2 bases from V and 7 bases from J; bases unmatched to any gene: 11. Germline loops: CDR1 MNHEY, CDR2 SMNVEV (reference sequence). The CDR3 is made up of 17 amino acids. Here the CDR3 reads CASSLPPLAGNLNEQFF. DNA for the CDR3: TGTGCCAGCAGTTTACCCCCACTAGCGGGAAATCTTAATGAGCAGTTCTTC.

This clonotype has a handful of counts. As DNA, the CDR3 is TGTGCCAGCAGCTTGGCCTTGGCGGTGAACACCGGGGAGCTGTTTTTT. Its translation: CASSLALAVNTGELFF. V gene TRBV5-6 combines with J gene TRBJ2-2; D call uncertain. Germline V lookup: CDR1 SGHDT, CDR2 YYEEEE. The CDR3 is 16 amino acids. Trimming took off 0 bases at V and 1 base at J, with 10 bases between the two ends.

This clonotype was recorded at least ten times. The chain has TRBV7-3 and TRBJ2-1; 9 bases match TRBD2. The CDR3 runs to 15 residues. Germline V gene data show CDR1 as SGHTA and CDR2 as FQGTGA. V lost 4 bases to trimming and J lost 3 bases; unmatched junction nucleotides: 4. DNA of the CDR3: TGTGCCAGCAGCTCCGCGGGGGGGGTCTACAATGAGCAGTTCTTC. It yields the protein CASSSAGGVYNEQFF.

The table lists this clonotype with many counts. This chain links TRBV27 with TRBJ1-3; D unclear. With 8 bases removed from V and 4 bases from J, the gap between germline ends came to 6 bases. CDR1 and CDR2 (germline): MNHEY, SMNVEV (reference sequence). The CDR3 runs 11 residues. CDR3 in amino acids: CASVAGNTIYF. CDR3 DNA: TGTGCCAGCGTTGCCGGAAACACCATATATTTT.

The chain carries TRBV6-5 and TRBJ1-6, with TRBD1 matching 11 bases. The germline CDR1 and CDR2 sequences are MNHEY and SVGAGI. V was clipped by 6 bases and J by 8 bases; unmatched bases: 12. The CDR3 sequence is 17 residues long. The CDR3 region is CASSLTGTGGLDSPLHF. For the CDR3, the DNA is TGTGCCAGCAGCCTGACCGGGACAGGGGGATTGGATTCACCCCTCCACTTT.

To note about this clonotype: A much more abundant neighbour one base away suggests this may be a read error. The chain employs TRBV6-5 and TRBJ2-5, with 8 bases identical to TRBD2. Germline V gene data show CDR1 as MNHEY and CDR2 as SVGAGI. The CDR3 totals 16 residues. CDR3 protein: CASGYSGSGGQETQYF. The CDR3 DNA reads TGTGCCAGCGGTTACTCAGGGAGCGGGGGACAAGAGACCCAGTACTTC.

This clonotype was seen more than once but under ten times. This chain uses TRBV20-1 with TRBJ2-5, with D perhaps given as TRBD1 or TRBD2 (5 bases each). CDR1 is DFQATT and CDR2 is SNEGSKA in the germline V gene (reference sequence). The ends were cut back, 3 bases at V and 5 bases at J, with 13 bases in the middle. The CDR3 extends over 13 amino acids. The CDR3 region is CSARGPGAETQYF. Written as DNA, the CDR3 is TGCAGTGCTAGGGGACCTGGCGCGGAGACCCAGTACTTC.

This chain links TRBV27 with TRBJ1-1, with a weak D call TRBD1 (5 bases). V gave up 4 bases and J gave up 0 bases, with 9 bases separating them. CDR1 is MNHEY, CDR2 SMNVEV, per germline (reference sequence). The CDR3 runs 14 residues. The CDR3: CASSSAGLNTEAFF. The CDR3 coding sequence is TGTGCCAGCAGTTCCGCAGGGTTGAACACTGAAGCTTTCTTT.

At least ten counts were recorded for this clonotype. The rearrangement links TRBV4-2 to TRBJ2-2; weak D call: TRBD1 (7 bases). Germline CDR1 and CDR2: LGHNA and YNFKEQ. The germline V and J ends were trimmed by 1 base and 4 bases, with 16 bases remaining between them. There are 17 residues in the CDR3. The CDR3 region is CASSQGSQGRSTGELFF. DNA of the CDR3: TGTGCCAGCAGCCAAGGCTCACAGGGGAGGAGCACCGGGGAGCTGTTTTTT.

Points on this clonotype: A much bigger clone sits one base away, suggesting this may be a read error. The chain has TRBV6-5 and TRBJ1-4; possibly TRBD1 for D (5 bases). V was shortened by 6 bases and J by 8 bases, with 22 bases between the two germline ends. The CDR3 is 16 amino acids. Germline V gene data show CDR1 as MNHEY and CDR2 as SVGAGI. The CDR3 sequence is CASSPPRPGRGEKLFF. CDR3 bases: TGTGCCAGCAGCCCCCCCCGGCCAGGGCGGGGGGAAAAACTGTTTTTT.

This clonotype was observed a few times. The chain is built from TRBV7-9 and TRBJ2-2; 7 bases line up with TRBD1. This CDR3 has 14 amino acids. J gave up 10 bases and V 1 base, and 6 bases lay outside the gene matches. CDR1 and CDR2 (germline): SEHNR, FQNEAQ (reference sequence). The CDR3 sequence: CASSLVSTGEELFF. The CDR3, as DNA: TGTGCCAGCAGCTTAGTTTCTACAGGGGAGGAGCTGTTTTTT.

This clonotype appeared a few times. CDR3 sequence reads: CASSFGTNSPLHF. DNA of the CDR3: TGTGCCAGCAGCTTCGGGACAAATTCACCCCTCCACTTT. The chain is built from TRBV5-5 and TRBJ1-6, with D perhaps TRBD1 (6 bases). Trimming shortened V by 2 bases and J by 7 bases, and 7 bases separated the two germline ends. From germline, CDR1 is SGHKS and CDR2 YYEKEE (reference sequence). The CDR3 is 13 amino acids.

The DNA of the CDR3 is TGCGCCAGCAGCCAAGACGGAGGGAACACTGAAGCTTTCTTT. Translation gives CASSQDGGNTEAFF. This sequence joins TRBV4-1 and TRBJ1-1; D remains ambiguous. V was trimmed by 0 bases and J by 1 base, leaving 6 bases between them. The CDR3 extends over 14 amino acids. CDR1 is MGHRA, CDR2 YSYEKL, per germline.

This clonotype was counted between two and nine times. This chain links TRBV6-5 with TRBJ1-4, with 8 bases identical to TRBD1. The CDR3 runs to 15 residues. The ends lost 2 bases at V and 5 bases at J; junction bases unmatched: 4. The V gene's germline CDR1 is MNHEY and CDR2 SVGAGI. CDR3 residues: CASSYGGDRNEKLFF. DNA of the CDR3: TGTGCCAGCAGTTACGGGGGGGACAGGAATGAAAAACTGTTTTTT.

This clonotype came up once. The chain links TRBV7-9 to TRBJ2-6; D is ambiguous. Germline CDR1 SEHNR, CDR2 FQNEAQ (reference sequence). The CDR3 is 14 residues long. V was trimmed by 8 bases and J by 0 bases, leaving 8 bases between them. The CDR3 region is CASVHPSGANVLTF. For the CDR3, the DNA is TGTGCCAGCGTCCACCCCTCTGGGGCCAACGTCCTGACTTTC.

This clonotype showed up just a few times. The missing conserved phenylalanine or tryptophan at the end of this CDR3 makes a read error likely. V gene TRBV7-9 combines with J gene TRBJ2-1, with D hard to call. V lost 8 bases and J 4 bases, leaving 6 bases between the germline ends. Germline V lookup: CDR1 SEHNR, CDR2 FQNEAQ (reference sequence). This CDR3 has 11 residues. The CDR3 loop reads CASRGYNEQFS. The CDR3 nucleotides are TGTGCCAGCCGAGGATACAATGAGCAGTTCTCC.

The chain links TRBV20-1 to TRBJ2-5; 10 nucleotides align to TRBD2. The V gene end was trimmed by 6 bases and the J gene end by 4 bases; junction bases not matched to a gene: 11. CDR1 and CDR2 from the germline V gene are DFQATT and SNEGSKA (reference sequence). This CDR3 spans 15 amino acids. This chain's CDR3 is CSAPPLAGEGETQYF. As DNA, the CDR3 is TGCAGTGCACCCCCTCTAGCGGGAGAGGGAGAGACCCAGTACTTC.

The J gene is TRBJ1-1, the V gene TRBV7-2; 7 nucleotides line up with TRBD1. Losses at the gene ends were 1 base for V and 5 bases for J; bases not matched to a gene: 13. The germline CDR1 and CDR2 sequences are SGHTA and FQGNSA. The CDR3 sequence is 17 residues long. The CDR3 protein is CASSLVGLRGQGTEAFF. CDR3 nucleotide sequence: TGTGCCAGCAGCTTAGTTGGATTGAGGGGGCAGGGAACTGAAGCTTTCTTT.